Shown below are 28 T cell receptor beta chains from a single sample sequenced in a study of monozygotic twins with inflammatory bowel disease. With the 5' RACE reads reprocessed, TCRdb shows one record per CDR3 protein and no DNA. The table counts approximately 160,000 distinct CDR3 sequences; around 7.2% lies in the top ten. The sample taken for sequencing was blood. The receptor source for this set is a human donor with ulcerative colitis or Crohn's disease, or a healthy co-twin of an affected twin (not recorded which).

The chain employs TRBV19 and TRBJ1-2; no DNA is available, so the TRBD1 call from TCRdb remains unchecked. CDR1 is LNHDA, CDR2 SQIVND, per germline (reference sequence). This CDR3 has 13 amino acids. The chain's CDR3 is CASSATGSYGYTF.

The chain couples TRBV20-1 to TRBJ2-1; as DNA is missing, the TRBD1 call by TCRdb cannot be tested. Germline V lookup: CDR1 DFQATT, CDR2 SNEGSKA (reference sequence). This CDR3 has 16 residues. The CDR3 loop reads CSAGGYGQSSYNEQFF.

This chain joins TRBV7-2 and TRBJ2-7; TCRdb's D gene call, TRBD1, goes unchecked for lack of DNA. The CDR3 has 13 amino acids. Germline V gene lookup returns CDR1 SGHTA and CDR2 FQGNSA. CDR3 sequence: CASSLASGVEQYF.

The chain's CDR3 is CASGLPGLNYEQYF. V usage is TRBV28 and J usage is TRBJ2-7; TCRdb gives TRBD2 as the D gene, but with no DNA this cannot be confirmed. This CDR3 has 14 amino acids. The germline gives CDR1 MDHEN, CDR2 SYDVKM.

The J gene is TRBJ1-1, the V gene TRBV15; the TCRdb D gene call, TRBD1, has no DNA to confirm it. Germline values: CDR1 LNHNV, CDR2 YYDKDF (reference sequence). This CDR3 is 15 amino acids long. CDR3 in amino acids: CATSRSRDPNTEAFF.

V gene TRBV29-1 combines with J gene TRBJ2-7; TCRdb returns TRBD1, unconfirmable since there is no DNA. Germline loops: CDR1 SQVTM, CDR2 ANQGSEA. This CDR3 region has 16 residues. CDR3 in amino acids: CSARGQTGPDPYEQYF.

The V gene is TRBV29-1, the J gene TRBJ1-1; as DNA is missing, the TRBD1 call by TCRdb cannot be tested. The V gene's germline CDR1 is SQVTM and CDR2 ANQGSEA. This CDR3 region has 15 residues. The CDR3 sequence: CSVEVSGQSNTEAFF.

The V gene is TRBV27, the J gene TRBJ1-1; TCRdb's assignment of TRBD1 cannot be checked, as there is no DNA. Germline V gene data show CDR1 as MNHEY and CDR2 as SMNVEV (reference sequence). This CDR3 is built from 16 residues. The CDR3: CASSLNRRGGNTEAFF.

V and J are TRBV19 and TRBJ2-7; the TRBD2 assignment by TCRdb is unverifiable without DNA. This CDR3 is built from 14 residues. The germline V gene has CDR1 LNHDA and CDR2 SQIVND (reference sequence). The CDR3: CASSSSGGSYEQYF.

CDR3 sequence: CASSLDTANSPLHF. The chain couples TRBV5-1 to TRBJ1-6. The CDR3 totals 14 residues. Germline-derived CDR1 and CDR2 are SGHRS and YFSETQ.

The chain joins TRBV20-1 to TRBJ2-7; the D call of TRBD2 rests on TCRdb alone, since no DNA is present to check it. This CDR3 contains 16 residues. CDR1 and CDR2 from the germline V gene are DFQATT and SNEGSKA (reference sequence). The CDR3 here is CSARDSGLGVEYEQYF.

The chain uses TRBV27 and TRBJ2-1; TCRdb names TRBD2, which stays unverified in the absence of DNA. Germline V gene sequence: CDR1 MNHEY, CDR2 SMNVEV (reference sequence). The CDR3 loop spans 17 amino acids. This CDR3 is CASSLWTSGGAYNEQFF.

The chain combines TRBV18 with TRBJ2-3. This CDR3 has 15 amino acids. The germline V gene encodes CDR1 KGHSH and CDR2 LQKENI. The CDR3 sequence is CASSPPVAGTDTQYF.

CDR3 sequence: CASSPRIRDSPLHF. This chain uses TRBV18 with TRBJ1-6; TCRdb lists TRBD1, though no DNA is available to test this call. The CDR3 has 14 residues. Germline CDR1 KGHSH, CDR2 LQKENI. Full variable domain (outside the CDR3, taken from reference TRBV18 and TRBJ1-6): NAGVMQNPRHLVRRRGQEARLRCSPMKGHSHVYWYRQLPEEGLKFMVYLQKENIIDESGMPKERFSAEFPKEGPSILRIQQVVRGDSAAYFCASSPRIRDSPLHFGNGTRLTVT.

This CDR3 is CASSKQADYGYTF. The rearrangement links TRBV6-6 to TRBJ1-2; as DNA is missing, the TRBD1 call by TCRdb cannot be tested. This CDR3 comprises 13 residues. Germline CDR1 MNHNY, CDR2 SVGAGI (reference sequence).

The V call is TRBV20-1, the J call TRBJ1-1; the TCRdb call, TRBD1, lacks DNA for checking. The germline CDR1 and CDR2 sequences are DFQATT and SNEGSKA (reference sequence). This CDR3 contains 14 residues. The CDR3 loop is CSATPGTMNTEAFF.

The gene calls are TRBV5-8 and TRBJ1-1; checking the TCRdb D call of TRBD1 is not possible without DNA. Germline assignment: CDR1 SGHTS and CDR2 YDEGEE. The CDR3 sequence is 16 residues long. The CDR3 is CASSSRVRVLNTEAFF.

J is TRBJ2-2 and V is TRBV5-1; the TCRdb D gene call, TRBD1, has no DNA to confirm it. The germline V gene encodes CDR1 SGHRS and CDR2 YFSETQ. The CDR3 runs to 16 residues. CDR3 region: CASSLVAGGRPGELFF.

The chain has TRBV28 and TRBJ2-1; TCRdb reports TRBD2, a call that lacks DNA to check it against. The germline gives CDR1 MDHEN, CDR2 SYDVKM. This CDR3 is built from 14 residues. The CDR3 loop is CASSLAGGKNEQFF.

The CDR3 sequence: CASSPWEGIYGYTF. The J gene is TRBJ1-2, the V gene TRBV7-2. Germline loops: CDR1 SGHTA, CDR2 FQGNSA. The CDR3 has 14 residues.

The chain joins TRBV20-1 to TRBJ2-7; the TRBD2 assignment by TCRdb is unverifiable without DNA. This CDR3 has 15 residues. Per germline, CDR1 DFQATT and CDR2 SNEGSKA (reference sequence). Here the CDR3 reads CSAPSVADPSYEQYF.

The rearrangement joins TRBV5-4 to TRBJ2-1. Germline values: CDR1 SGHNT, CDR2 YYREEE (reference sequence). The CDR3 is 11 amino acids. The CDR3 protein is CASSLVDEQFF.

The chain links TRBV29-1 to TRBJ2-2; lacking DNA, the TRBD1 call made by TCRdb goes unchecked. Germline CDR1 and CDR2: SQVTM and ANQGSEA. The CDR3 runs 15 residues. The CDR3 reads CSVEDDRVFAGELFF.

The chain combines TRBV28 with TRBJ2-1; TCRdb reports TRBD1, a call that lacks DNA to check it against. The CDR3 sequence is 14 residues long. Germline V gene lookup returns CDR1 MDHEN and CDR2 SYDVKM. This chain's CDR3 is CASSLGTRQTEQFF.

CDR3: CASSGDRDRYTF. The chain recombines TRBV6-1 with TRBJ1-2; the TCRdb call, TRBD1, lacks DNA for checking. The CDR3 spans 12 residues. Germline values: CDR1 MNHNS, CDR2 SASEGT.

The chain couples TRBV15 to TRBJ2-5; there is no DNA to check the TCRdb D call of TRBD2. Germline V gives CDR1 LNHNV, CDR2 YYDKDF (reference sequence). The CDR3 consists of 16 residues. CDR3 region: CATSARSGRGSETQYF. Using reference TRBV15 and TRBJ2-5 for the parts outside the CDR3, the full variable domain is DAMVIQNPRYQVTQFGKPVTLSCSQTLNHNVMYWYQQKSSQAPKLLFHYYDKDFNNEADTPDNFQSRRPNTSFCFLDIRSPGLGDTAMYLCATSARSGRGSETQYFGPGTRLLVL.

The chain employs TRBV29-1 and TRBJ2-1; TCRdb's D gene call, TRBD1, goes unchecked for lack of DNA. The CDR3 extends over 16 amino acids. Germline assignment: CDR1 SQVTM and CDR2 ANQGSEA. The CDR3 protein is CSVERWARGQDNEQFF.

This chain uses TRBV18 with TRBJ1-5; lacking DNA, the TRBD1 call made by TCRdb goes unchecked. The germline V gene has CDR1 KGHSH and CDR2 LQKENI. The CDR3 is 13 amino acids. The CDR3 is CASSREGGQPQHF.